These 3 T cell receptor beta chains were all obtained from the same sample, sequenced in a study of CD4+ T cells in melanoma. TCRdb's table, derived via immunoSEQ multiplex PCR, lists solely in-frame clones and lacks some. The table shows 9,000 to 10,000 clones, with 69% occurring only once. The sequenced sample was peripheral blood. All receptors derive from a human donor with melanoma.

The chain couples TRBV14 to TRBJ1-1; no clear D gene. Germline-derived CDR1 and CDR2 are SGHDN and FVKESK. This CDR3 spans 14 amino acids. The ends were cut back, 0 bases at V and 1 base at J, with 6 bases in the middle. DNA for the CDR3: TGTGCCAGCAGCCAAGATCTGGGGAACACTGAAGCTTTCTTT. Translated, it gives CASSQDLGNTEAFF. Drawing the rest from reference TRBV14 and TRBJ1-1, the complete variable domain is EAGVTQFPSHSVIEKGQTVTLRCDPISGHDNLYWYRRVMGKEIKFLLHFVKESKQDESGMPNNRFLAERTGGTYSTLKVQPAELEDSGVYFCASSQDLGNTEAFFGQGTRLTVV.

In this sample, this clone turned up once. The chain uses TRBV6-6 and TRBJ1-1, with 9 bases lining up with TRBD1. In germline, CDR1 is MNHNY, CDR2 SVGAGI (reference sequence). This CDR3 has 16 residues. The V and J ends lost 2 bases and 8 bases, in that order; junction bases with no gene match: 12. CDR3 nucleotide sequence: TGTGCCAGCAGTTACCCGGCCGGGACAGGGCCTGAAGAAGCTTTCTTT. This encodes CASSYPAGTGPEEAFF.

The CDR3 region is CAGQGDSFNEQFF. The CDR3 coding sequence is TGTGCCGGACAGGGGGATTCGTTCAATGAGCAGTTCTTC. The chain has TRBV30 and TRBJ2-1; 10 nucleotides line up with TRBD1. With 8 bases clipped from V and 6 bases from J, the junction kept 7 bases outside the gene matches. The CDR3 runs to 13 residues. CDR1 is GTSNPN and CDR2 is SVGIG in the germline V gene (reference sequence). The full variable domain, its missing parts supplied by reference TRBV30 and TRBJ2-1, is SQTIHQWPATLVQPVGSPLSLECTVEGTSNPNLYWYRQAAGRGLQLLFYSVGIGQISSEVPQNLSASRPQDRQFILSSKKLLLSDSGFYLCAGQGDSFNEQFFGPGTRLTVL.